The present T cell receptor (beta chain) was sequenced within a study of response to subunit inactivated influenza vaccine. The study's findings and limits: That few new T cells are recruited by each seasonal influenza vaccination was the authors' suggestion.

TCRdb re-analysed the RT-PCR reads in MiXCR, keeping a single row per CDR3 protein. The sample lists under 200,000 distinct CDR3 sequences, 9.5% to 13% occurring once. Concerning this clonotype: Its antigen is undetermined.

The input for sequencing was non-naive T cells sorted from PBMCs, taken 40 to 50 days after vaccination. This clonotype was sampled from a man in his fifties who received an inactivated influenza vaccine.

The CDR3 nucleotides read TGCAGTGCTGGCAGGGGCATCGGCGATGGCTACACCTTC. This sequence encodes CSAGRGIGDGYTF. The gene calls are TRBV20-1 and TRBJ1-2; TRBD1 might be the D (6 bases). Per germline, CDR1 DFQATT and CDR2 SNEGSKA (reference sequence). CDR3 length equals 13 residues. Trimming stripped 5 bases from V and 6 bases from J, with 16 bases between.